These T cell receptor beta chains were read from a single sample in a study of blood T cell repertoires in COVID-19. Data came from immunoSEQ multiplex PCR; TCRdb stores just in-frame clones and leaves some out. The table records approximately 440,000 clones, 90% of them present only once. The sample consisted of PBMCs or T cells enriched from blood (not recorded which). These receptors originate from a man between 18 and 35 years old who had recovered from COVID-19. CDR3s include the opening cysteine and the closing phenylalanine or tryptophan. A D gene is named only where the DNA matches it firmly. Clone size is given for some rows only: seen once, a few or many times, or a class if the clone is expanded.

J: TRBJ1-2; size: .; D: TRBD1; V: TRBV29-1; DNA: TGCAGCGTTCAGACAGGGCACTATGGCTACACCTTC; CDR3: CSVQTGHYGYTF
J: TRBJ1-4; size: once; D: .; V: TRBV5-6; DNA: TGTGCCAGCAGCTTGGGGACAGCTGAAAAACTGTTTTTT; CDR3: CASSLGTAEKLFF
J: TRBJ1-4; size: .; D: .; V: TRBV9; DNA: TGTGCCAGCAGCGTAGGTCAGGGAACTAATGAAAAACTGTTTTTT; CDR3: CASSVGQGTNEKLFF
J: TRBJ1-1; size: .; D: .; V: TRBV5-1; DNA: TGCGCCAGCAGCTCCCACATGAACACTGAAGCTTTCTTT; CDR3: CASSSHMNTEAFF
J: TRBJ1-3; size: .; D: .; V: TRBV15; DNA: TGTGCCACCAGCTTCGGGGGATCCGGAAACACCATATATTTT; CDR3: CATSFGGSGNTIYF
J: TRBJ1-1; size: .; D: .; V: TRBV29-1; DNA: TGCAGCGTTGGGGCAGGGGTGAACACTGAAGCTTTCTTT; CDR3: CSVGAGVNTEAFF
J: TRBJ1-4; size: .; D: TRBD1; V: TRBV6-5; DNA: TGTGCCAGCAGGCGAAAATGGACAGGGAATGAAAAACTGTTTTTT; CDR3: CASRRKWTGNEKLFF
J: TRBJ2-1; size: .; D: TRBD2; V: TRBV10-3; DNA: TGTGCCTCCTGGACTAGCGGGAGTGGAGAGCAGTTCTTC; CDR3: CASWTSGSGEQFF
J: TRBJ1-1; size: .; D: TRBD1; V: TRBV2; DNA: TGTGCCAGCAGGAGTAACAGGGGATCGAACACTGAAGCTTTCTTT; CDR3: CASRSNRGSNTEAFF
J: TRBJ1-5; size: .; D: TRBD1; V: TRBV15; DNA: TGTGCCACAGGGGACAGCGTGAAGCCCCAGCATTTT; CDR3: CATGDSVKPQHF
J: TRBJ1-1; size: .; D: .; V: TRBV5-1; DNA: TGCGCCAGCAGCCCAACCCCGGACAGTGAAGCTTTCTTT; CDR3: CASSPTPDSEAFF
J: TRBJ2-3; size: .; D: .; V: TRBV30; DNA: TGTGCCTGGAGTCCAAGCGGTGCTAGCACAGATACGCAGTATTTT; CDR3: CAWSPSGASTDTQYF
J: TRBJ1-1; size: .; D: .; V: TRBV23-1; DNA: TGCGCCAGCAGCACAAACACTGAAGCTTTCTTT; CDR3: CASSTNTEAFF
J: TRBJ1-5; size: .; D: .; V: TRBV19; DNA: TGTGCCAGTACCCCCGGGGGACTGAATCAGCCCCAGCATTTT; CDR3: CASTPGGLNQPQHF
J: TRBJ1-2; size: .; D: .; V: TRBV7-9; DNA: TGTGCCAGCAGCCCGGACACGCACTATGGCTACACCTTC; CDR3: CASSPDTHYGYTF
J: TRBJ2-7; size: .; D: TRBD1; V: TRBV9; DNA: TGTGCCAGCAGCCCAGACGGGACAGGGGGCCGCGAGCAGTACTTC; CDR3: CASSPDGTGGREQYF
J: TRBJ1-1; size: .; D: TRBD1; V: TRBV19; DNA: TGTGCCAGTAGTTCAGCCAGGGGGCGGAACACTGAAGCTTTCTTT; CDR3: CASSSARGRNTEAFF
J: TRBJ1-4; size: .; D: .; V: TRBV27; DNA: TGTGCCAGCAGGCCTCACGTACTAGTCAATGAAAAACTGTTTTTT; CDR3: CASRPHVLVNEKLFF
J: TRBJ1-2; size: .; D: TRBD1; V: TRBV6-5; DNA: TGTGCCAGCAGCCACGGGGACAGGGAGGGCGGCTACACCTTC; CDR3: CASSHGDREGGYTF
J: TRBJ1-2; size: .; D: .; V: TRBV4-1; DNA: TGCGCCAGCAGCCAAGATCAGAGGGAAATCTACTATGGCTACACCTTC; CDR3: CASSQDQREIYYGYTF
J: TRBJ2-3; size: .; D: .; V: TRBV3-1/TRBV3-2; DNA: TGTGCCAGCAGCCACCTTCACAATACGCAGTATTTT; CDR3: CASSHLHNTQYF
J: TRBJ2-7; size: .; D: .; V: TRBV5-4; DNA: TGTGCCAGCAGCCCCGGAGAGGGTACAGGGGAGCAGTACTTC; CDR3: CASSPGEGTGEQYF
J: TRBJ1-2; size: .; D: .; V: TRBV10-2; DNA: TGCGCCAGCACCTTGGGACAAAACTATGGCTACACCTTC; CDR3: CASTLGQNYGYTF
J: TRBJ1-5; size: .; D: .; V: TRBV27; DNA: TGTGCCCGCCTACGGGGGTATCAGCCCCAGCATTTT; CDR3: CARLRGYQPQHF
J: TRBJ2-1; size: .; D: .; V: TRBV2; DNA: TGTGCCAGCAGTGACATGGAGCAGTTCTTC; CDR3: CASSDMEQFF
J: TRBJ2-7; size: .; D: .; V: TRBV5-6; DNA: TGTGCCAGCAGCTTGGAAGGGAGGGACGGGACATCGGGGGAGCAGTACTTC; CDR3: CASSLEGRDGTSGEQYF
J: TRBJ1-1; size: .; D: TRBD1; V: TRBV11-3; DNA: TGTGCCAGCAGCTTCTTCGGACAGGGAGGAAGGCGGACTGAAGCTTTCTTT; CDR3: CASSFFGQGGRRTEAFF
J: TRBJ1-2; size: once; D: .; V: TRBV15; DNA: TGTGCCACCAGCAGAGATCCCTCCGACGGGAAACTCATGGATGGCTACACCTTC; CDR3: CATSRDPSDGKLMDGYTF
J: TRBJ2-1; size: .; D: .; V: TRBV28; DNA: TGTGCCAGCAGTTTAGATGGGCGGGACTACAATGAGCAGTTCTTC; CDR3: CASSLDGRDYNEQFF
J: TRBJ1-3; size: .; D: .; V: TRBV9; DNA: TGTGCCAGCAGCTTCCGAATGGACAGCCTTACCTCTGGAAACACCATATATTTT; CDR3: CASSFRMDSLTSGNTIYF
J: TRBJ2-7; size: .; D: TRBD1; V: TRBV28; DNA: TGTGCCAGCAGTCCGTCTGGGACAGGCAGTTACGAGCAGTACTTC; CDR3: CASSPSGTGSYEQYF
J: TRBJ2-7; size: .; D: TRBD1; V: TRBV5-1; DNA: TGCGCCAGCAGCTTGGGGGACAGGGGAATCGAGCAGTACTTC; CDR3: CASSLGDRGIEQYF
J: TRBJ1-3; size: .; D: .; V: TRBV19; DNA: TGTGCCAGTAGTATAGATACAGGATTTGGAAACACCATATATTTT; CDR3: CASSIDTGFGNTIYF
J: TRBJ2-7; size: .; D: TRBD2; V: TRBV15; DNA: TGTGCCACCAGCAGACAAACTAGCGGGAGGGCCTCCGAGCAGTACTTC; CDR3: CATSRQTSGRASEQYF
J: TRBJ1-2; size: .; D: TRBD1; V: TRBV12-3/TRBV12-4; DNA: TGTGCCAGCAGACAGGGGGCTCAGGGCTACACCTTC; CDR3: CASRQGAQGYTF
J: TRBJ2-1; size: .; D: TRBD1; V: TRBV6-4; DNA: TGTGCCAGCAGTGGGGTTTGGACAGGGACAGGTAATGAGCAGTTCTTC; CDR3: CASSGVWTGTGNEQFF
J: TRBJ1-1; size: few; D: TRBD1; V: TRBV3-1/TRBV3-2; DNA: TGTGCCAGCAGCCAATCGGGACAGGGCCCAGAAGCTTTCTTT; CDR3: CASSQSGQGPEAFF
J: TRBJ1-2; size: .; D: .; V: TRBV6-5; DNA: TGTGCCAGCAGATTTCAGGGTGCCTATGGCTACACCTTC; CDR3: CASRFQGAYGYTF
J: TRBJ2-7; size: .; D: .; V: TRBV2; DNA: TGTGCCAGCAGTGGACTAGATTCTTACGAGCAGTACTTC; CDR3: CASSGLDSYEQYF
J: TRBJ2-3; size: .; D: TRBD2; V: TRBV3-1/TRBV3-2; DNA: TGTGCCAGCAGCCAAGAGGTCGCGGGAGGGATCACAGATACGCAGTATTTT; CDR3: CASSQEVAGGITDTQYF
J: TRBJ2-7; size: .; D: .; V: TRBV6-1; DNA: TGTGCCAGCAGTGAACAGACAATTAGCTCCTACGAGCAGTACTTC; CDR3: CASSEQTISSYEQYF
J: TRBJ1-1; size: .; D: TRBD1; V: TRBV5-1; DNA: TGCGCCAGCAGCAGCACAGGGGGAAGGAACACTGAAGCTTTCTTT; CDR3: CASSSTGGRNTEAFF
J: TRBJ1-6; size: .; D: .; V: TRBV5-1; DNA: TGCGCCAGCAGCTCCCCTGGGGGGAAATCACCCCTCCACTTT; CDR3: CASSSPGGKSPLHF